This passage covers 28 T cell receptor beta chains from one sample sequenced in a study of Graves' ophthalmopathy and Graves' hyperthyroidism. RNA transcripts were the source from which TCR beta CDR3 regions were amplified. RT-PCR was first run with HTBI primers, then multiplex PCR in a second round. Each CDR3 protein is one row after TCRdb ran MiXCR on the multiplex PCR reads. The data contain 200,000 to 250,000 distinct CDR3 sequences, approximately 42% of them singletons. Source material: peripheral blood. These receptors were obtained from an adult man with Graves' ophthalmopathy.

This chain joins TRBV12-3 or TRBV12-4 and TRBJ2-1; D not resolved. Trimming took off 2 bases at V and 5 bases at J, with 10 bases between the two ends. The CDR3 has 14 amino acids. In DNA form, the CDR3 reads TGTGCCAGCAGTTTAAGTAGTTCTAACAATGAGCAGTTCTTC. Its translation is CASSLSSSNNEQFF.

This clonotype was detected many times. The V and J genes are TRBV25-1 and TRBJ1-4; 11 bases match TRBD1. Germline V gene data show CDR1 as MGHDK and CDR2 as SYGVNS. J lost 10 bases, V lost 9 bases, and 7 bases had no gene match. The CDR3 consists of 13 residues. The CDR3 region is CASAGTGGGKLFF. CDR3 sequence (DNA): TGTGCCAGTGCAGGGACAGGGGGAGGAAAACTGTTTTTT.

The V call is TRBV5-1, the J call TRBJ2-2, with TRBD2 identical over 9 bases. From germline, CDR1 is SGHRS and CDR2 YFSETQ. The CDR3 sequence is 17 residues long. Trimming removed 1 base from V and 5 bases from J; junction bases left unmatched: 9. The CDR3 DNA reads as TGCGCCAGCAGCTTGTACATCACTAGCGGGCAGACCGGGGAGCTGTTTTTT. It specifies CASSLYITSGQTGELFF.

The chain is built from TRBV7-2 and TRBJ1-1; D is perhaps TRBD1 (5 bases). The V gene lost 6 bases and the J gene lost 1 base, with 12 bases spanning the gap. The CDR3 has 14 residues. Germline lookup yields CDR1 SGHTA and CDR2 FQGNSA. CDR3 bases: TGTGCCAGCAGGGGAGGGACGGAGAACACTGAAGCTTTCTTT. Residues: CASRGGTENTEAFF.

This clonotype was seen a handful of times. The rearrangement joins TRBV7-8 to TRBJ1-2, with no clear D. Per the germline V gene, CDR1 is SGHVS and CDR2 is FQNEAQ. This CDR3 contains 14 residues. V was pared by 2 bases and J by 2 bases, with 9 bases between. CDR3 region: CASSLYTENYGYTF. For the CDR3, the DNA is TGTGCCAGCAGCTTATACACAGAGAACTATGGCTACACCTTC.

The chain recombines TRBV7-2 with TRBJ2-7; possibly TRBD1 or TRBD2 for D (5 bases each). The V end lost 3 bases, the J end lost 5 bases, and 14 bases lay between the germline ends. Germline V lookup: CDR1 SGHTA, CDR2 FQGNSA. This CDR3 has 14 residues. CDR3 residues: CASSLGDQGNEQYF. The CDR3 region has the DNA TGTGCCAGCAGCTTGGGGGATCAGGGCAACGAGCAGTACTTC.

Worth noting for this clonotype: One end of the junction varies from germline; a read error may be responsible. The genes are TRBV4-3 and TRBJ1-1; 7 bases align to TRBD1. The germline gives CDR1 LGHNA, CDR2 YSLEER. The CDR3 totals 15 residues. In DNA form, the CDR3 reads TGCGCCAGCAGCCGCGACAGGGTAAGGGGCACTGAAGCTGTCTTT. It is translated as CASSRDRVRGTEAVF.

This clonotype showed up just a few times. The V gene is TRBV11-2, the J gene TRBJ1-2, with 8 bases that match TRBD1. This CDR3 spans 17 amino acids. Germline-derived CDR1 and CDR2 are SGHAT and FQNNGV. V shed 2 bases, J shed 0 bases, and the junction held 8 bases outside the gene matches. CDR3 sequence (DNA): TGTGCCAGCAGCTTAATCGCCAGGGGGCCGGCTAACTATGGCTACACCTTC. It codes for CASSLIARGPANYGYTF.

In its sample, this clonotype was seen many times. V gene TRBV10-3 combines with J gene TRBJ2-7; perhaps TRBD2 as D (6 bases). The ends were cut back, 7 bases at V and 7 bases at J, with 17 bases in the middle. Germline V gene sequence: CDR1 ENHRY, CDR2 SYGVKD. The CDR3 loop spans 13 amino acids. CDR3 in DNA: TGTGCCATCAATACGCGGGACCTACAGGAGCAGTACTTC. It specifies CAINTRDLQEQYF.

This clonotype was detected a few times. The chain is built from TRBV2 and TRBJ1-5, with TRBD1 matching over 7 bases. The V gene's germline CDR1 is SNHLY and CDR2 FYNNEI. The CDR3 is 17 amino acids. V gave up 0 bases and J gave up 4 bases; unmatched junction bases: 9. The CDR3 loop reads CASSEAPSPGGNQPQHF. The CDR3 DNA is TGTGCCAGCAGTGAAGCGCCTTCACCAGGGGGGAATCAGCCCCAGCATTTT.

At least ten counts were recorded for this clonotype. The chain employs TRBV25-1 and TRBJ2-7; tentative D call: TRBD2 (5 bases). V was clipped by 3 bases and J by 2 bases, with 17 bases between them. Germline CDR1 and CDR2: MGHDK and SYGVNS. CDR3 length: 16 amino acids. This CDR3 reads CASSDSVSATAYEQYF. CDR3 bases: TGTGCCAGCAGTGATAGCGTCAGCGCAACCGCCTACGAGCAGTACTTC.

This clonotype occurred a few times. V gene TRBV5-1 combines with J gene TRBJ1-3; TRBD1 aligns across 7 bases. This CDR3 is 16 amino acids long. In germline, CDR1 is SGHRS, CDR2 YFSETQ. Germline trimming cut 4 bases from V and 0 bases from J; bases unmatched to any gene: 7. The CDR3 DNA sequence: TGCGCCAGCAGCAACCGGGACAGCAGCTCTGGAAACACCATATATTTT. It encodes CASSNRDSSSGNTIYF.

The chain couples TRBV7-9 to TRBJ1-1; unclear D gene. The CDR3 spans 12 residues. The V end was cut by 5 bases, the J end by 6 bases, with 10 bases between. Per germline, CDR1 SEHNR and CDR2 FQNEAQ (reference sequence). The CDR3 is CASSGRTAEAFF. As DNA, the CDR3 is TGTGCCAGCAGCGGACGGACGGCTGAAGCTTTCTTT.

This clonotype was recorded a few times. V usage is TRBV7-6 and J usage is TRBJ1-4; weak D call: TRBD1 (5 bases). In germline, CDR1 is SGHVS, CDR2 FNYEAQ. The CDR3 loop spans 15 amino acids. Trimming pared 5 bases from V and 4 bases from J, leaving 14 bases between. CDR3 amino acids: CASSRGTGINEKLFF. The CDR3 DNA reads TGTGCCAGCAGCCGGGGAACAGGAATTAATGAAAAACTGTTTTTT.

The chain links TRBV6-5 to TRBJ1-1; D is unresolved. The germline gives CDR1 MNHEY, CDR2 SVGAGI. The CDR3 loop spans 13 amino acids. V was pared by 3 bases and J by 9 bases, with 14 bases between. Here the CDR3 reads CASSYGSQTKAFF. CDR3 coding DNA: TGTGCCAGCAGTTATGGATCCCAGACAAAAGCTTTCTTT.

This clonotype was found once. The chain links TRBV11-2 to TRBJ1-1; D is unresolved. The CDR3 totals 14 residues. Trimming removed 6 bases from V and 3 bases from J, with 14 bases in between. Germline CDR1 reads SGHAT; CDR2 reads FQNNGV. The CDR3 here is CASSLSTPDTEAFF. CDR3 nucleotide sequence: TGTGCCAGCAGTCTATCCACACCAGACACTGAAGCTTTCTTT.

Note on this clonotype: The conserved phenylalanine or tryptophan normally closing the CDR3 is absent here, so this likely arose from a read error. The chain combines TRBV25-1 with TRBJ2-2; no reliable D call. V lost 3 bases, J lost 8 bases, and 13 bases lay in between. The CDR3 runs to 14 residues. Per the germline V gene, CDR1 is MGHDK and CDR2 is SYGVNS. The CDR3 sequence is CASSDRSSGGELFC. CDR3 nucleotide sequence: TGTGCCAGCAGTGACAGATCGTCGGGTGGGGAGCTGTTTTGT.

V gene TRBV10-3 combines with J gene TRBJ2-7, with TRBD2 matching 15 bases. In germline, CDR1 is ENHRY, CDR2 SYGVKD. Unmatched junction bases numbered 6, after V lost 10 bases and J lost 2 bases. The CDR3 runs 15 residues. This chain's CDR3 is CATGLAGGPPYEQYF. The CDR3 nucleotides are TGTGCCACGGGACTAGCGGGAGGACCCCCCTACGAGCAGTACTTC.

V and J are TRBV11-2 and TRBJ2-7, with 9 positions matching TRBD1. The V segment lost 7 bases and the J segment 6 bases; nucleotides outside the gene matches: 13. This CDR3 spans 15 amino acids. The germline V gene encodes CDR1 SGHAT and CDR2 FQNNGV. The CDR3 here is CASIHGDRVVREQYF. The DNA for the CDR3 is TGTGCCAGCATCCACGGGGACAGGGTCGTACGCGAGCAGTACTTC. Based on the CDR3 plus reference TRBV11-2 and TRBJ2-7, the full variable domain is EAGVAQSPRYKIIEKRQSVAFWCNPISGHATLYWYQQILGQGPKLLIQFQNNGVVDDSQLPKDRFSAERLKGVDSTLKIQPAKLEDSAVYLCASIHGDRVVREQYFGPGTRLTVT.

A note on this clonotype: An end of the junction differs from the germline gene, which may be a read error. Written as DNA, the CDR3 is TGCAGCGTTGAACCTCGGGGAGAAAAACCGTTTTTT. Translation: CSVEPRGEKPFF. The chain has TRBV20-1 and TRBJ1-4; D is unclear. Germline CDR1 is DFQATT and CDR2 is SNEGSKA (reference sequence). CDR3 length: 12 residues.

This clonotype occurred once. This chain links TRBV7-9 with TRBJ2-7; TRBD2 matches 12 bases. Germline V CDR1 and CDR2: SEHNR, FQNEAQ (reference sequence). The CDR3 spans 15 residues. V lost 4 bases, J lost 1 base, and 2 bases stayed unmatched. CDR3 residues: CASSSGLAGSYEQYF. In DNA, the CDR3 is TGTGCCAGCAGCTCCGGACTAGCGGGATCCTACGAGCAGTACTTC.

This clonotype was detected a few times. This rearrangement joins TRBV3-1 to TRBJ1-6; TRBD1 is a possible D gene (6 bases). The CDR3 extends over 15 amino acids. Germline V lookup: CDR1 LGHDT, CDR2 YNNKEL (reference sequence). The V end was cut by 4 bases, the J end by 7 bases, with 14 bases between. In DNA, the CDR3 is TGTGCCAGCAGCCCCGAAAGGACAGCAAATTCACCCCTCCACTTT. Its translation: CASSPERTANSPLHF.

On this clonotype itself: This may stem from a read error, because a much larger clone lies one nucleotide away. The CDR3 loop is CASRTWDRGYTF. CDR3 nucleotides: TGTGCCAGTCGTACTTGGGACAGAGGCTACACCTTC. The chain has TRBV19 and TRBJ1-2; 7 bases agree with TRBD1. Germline V gene lookup returns CDR1 LNHDA and CDR2 SQIVND (reference sequence). This CDR3 region has 12 residues. Trimming at V came to 8 bases and at J to 8 bases, leaving 8 bases not matched to a gene.

The genes are TRBV19 and TRBJ1-2; weak D call: TRBD1 (5 bases). Germline values: CDR1 LNHDA, CDR2 SQIVND (reference sequence). Trimming left V 9 bases short and J 6 bases short, with 23 bases between. The CDR3 consists of 15 residues. CDR3 in DNA: TGTGCCAGCCACCCAGGGAGGCAGGGACTCAATGGCTACACCTTC. Encoded protein: CASHPGRQGLNGYTF.

V is TRBV25-1 and J is TRBJ2-2, with unresolved D. Germline V gives CDR1 MGHDK, CDR2 SYGVNS. V gave up 5 bases and J gave up 6 bases, with 28 bases separating them. The CDR3 loop spans 19 amino acids. The DNA for the CDR3 is TGTGCCAGCAGTCCCGATGAGATTAGCCTATTGGGATCTCCCGGGGAGCTGTTTTTT. This sequence encodes CASSPDEISLLGSPGELFF.

This clonotype was seen a few times. The rearrangement uses TRBV10-1 and TRBJ2-2, with D possibly TRBD2 on 6 matching bases. Trimming shortened V by 2 bases and J by 5 bases, and 12 bases separated the two germline ends. This CDR3 region has 15 residues. Germline loops: CDR1 WNHNN, CDR2 SYGVQD (reference sequence). CDR3 sequence: CASSERQAGTGELFF. CDR3 nucleotides: TGCGCCAGCAGTGAGAGGCAGGCGGGGACCGGGGAGCTGTTTTTT.

This clonotype was counted only a few times. The V and J genes are TRBV24-1 and TRBJ1-2; D ambiguous. The germline V gene encodes CDR1 KGHDR and CDR2 SFDVKD. The CDR3 loop spans 13 amino acids. V gave up 3 bases and J gave up 8 bases, with 12 bases separating them. The CDR3, as DNA: TGTGCCACCAGTGATGTAAAAAAGCGAGGCTACACCTTC. This encodes CATSDVKKRGYTF.

A note on this clonotype: The junction does not match germline at one end; this may be a read error. J is TRBJ1-1 and V is TRBV10-3, with D uncertain. Looked up from germline, CDR1 is ENHRY and CDR2 is SYGVKD. The CDR3 has 12 residues. The CDR3 sequence: CATSEQRVRAFF. As DNA, the CDR3 is TGTGCCACCAGTGAACAACGCGTGAGGGCTTTCTTT.